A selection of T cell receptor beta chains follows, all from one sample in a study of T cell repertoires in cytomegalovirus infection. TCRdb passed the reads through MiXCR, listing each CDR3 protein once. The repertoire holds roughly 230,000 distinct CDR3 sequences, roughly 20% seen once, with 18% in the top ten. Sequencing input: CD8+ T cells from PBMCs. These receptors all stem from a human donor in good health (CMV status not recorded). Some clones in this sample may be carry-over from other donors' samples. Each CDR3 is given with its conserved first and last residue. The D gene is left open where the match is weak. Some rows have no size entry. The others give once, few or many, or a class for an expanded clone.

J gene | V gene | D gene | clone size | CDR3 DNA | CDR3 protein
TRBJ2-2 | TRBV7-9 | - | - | TGTGCCAGCAGCTTAGACGCGAACACCGGGGAGCTGTTTTTT | CASSLDANTGELFF
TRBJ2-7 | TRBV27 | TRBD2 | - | TGTGCCAGCAGAGCCCGGGGGGGTTGGCTAGCGGCCTACGAGCAGTACTTC | CASRARGGWLAAYEQYF
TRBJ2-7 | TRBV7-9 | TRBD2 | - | TGTGCCAGCAGCCCCCCCGGTCCGGGGGGGCAGGCGATCTACGAGCAGTACTTC | CASSPPGPGGQAIYEQYF
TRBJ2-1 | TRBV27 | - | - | TGTGCCAGCAGGGGAGGCAATGAGCAGTTCTTC | CASRGGNEQFF
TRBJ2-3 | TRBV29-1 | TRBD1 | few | TGCAGCGTTGGGGGACAGGGGAGAGCAGATACGCAGTATTTT | CSVGGQGRADTQYF
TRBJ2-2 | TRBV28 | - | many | TGTGCCAGCAGTTTAGGTCTGGCGAACACCGGGGAGCTGTTTTTT | CASSLGLANTGELFF
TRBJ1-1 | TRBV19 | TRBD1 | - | TGTGCCAGTAGTATACCGGGACAGGGGACTGAAGCTTTCTTT | CASSIPGQGTEAFF
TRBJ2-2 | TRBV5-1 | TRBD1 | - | TGCGCCAGCAGCCGGACAGGGTTCACCGGGGAGCTGTTTTTT | CASSRTGFTGELFF
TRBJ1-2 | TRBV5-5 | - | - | TGTGCCAGCAGCCTCCCGGCGACCTATAACTATGGCTACACCTTC | CASSLPATYNYGYTF
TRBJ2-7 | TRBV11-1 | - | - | TGTGCCAGCAGCACAGGGACCTCAGGCGAGCAGTACTTC | CASSTGTSGEQYF
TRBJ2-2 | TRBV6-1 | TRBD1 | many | TGTGCCAGCAACCTGGGACAGGGTCTCGCCGGGGAGCTGTTTTTT | CASNLGQGLAGELFF
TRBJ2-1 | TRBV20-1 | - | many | TGCAGTGCTAGAGATCCTTTTAGGACAGAAGCCTACAATGAGCAGTTCTTC | CSARDPFRTEAYNEQFF